The clone carrying this T cell receptor (beta chain) was counted a single time. This sample was taken from a study of blood T cell repertoires in COVID-19. About the research overall: In each case, the material was cDNA or gDNA derived from T cells, B-cell-depleted T cells, or PBMCs.

Germline CDR1 and CDR2: SGHRS and YFSETQ. Losses at the gene ends were 4 bases for V and 5 bases for J; bases not matched to a gene: 16. The CDR3 extends over 17 amino acids. This table comes from immunoSEQ multiplex PCR, and its TCRdb copy is limited to in-frame clones, with some not included. The sample holds 250,000 to 350,000 clones, about 90% seen once. The sequenced material came from peripheral blood. This sequence joins TRBV5-1 and TRBJ2-5; 8 bases line up with TRBD2. The clonotype comes from a woman between 45 and 65 years old who had recovered from COVID-19. CDR3 DNA sequence: TGCGCCAGCAGCCCAGAGGGCAAGCGGGAGAGGGGCGAGACCCAGTACTTC. Amino acid sequence: CASSPEGKRERGETQYF.